This T cell receptor beta chain was observed in a study of monozygotic twins with inflammatory bowel disease. The CDR3 is 16 residues long. Per germline, CDR1 SGHRS and CDR2 YFSETQ. Study-level points and caveats: None of the different T cell subtypes could be distinguished from one another. Lower TCRbeta diversity (inverse Simpson) was seen in IBD patients than in healthy co-twins.

Details on this clonotype: Its specificity is not known.

Template switching added UMIs carrying a 6-nucleotide sample barcode. After re-calling the 5' RACE reads, TCRdb lists one entry per CDR3 protein, DNA absent. The record lists around 450,000 distinct CDR3 sequences, of which the ten most abundant hold 2% to 2.5%. The sample was blood. The clonotype was recovered from a human donor with ulcerative colitis or Crohn's disease, or a healthy co-twin of an affected twin (not recorded which). The J gene is TRBJ2-2, the V gene TRBV5-1. The CDR3 reads CASSLEAGLNTGELFF.